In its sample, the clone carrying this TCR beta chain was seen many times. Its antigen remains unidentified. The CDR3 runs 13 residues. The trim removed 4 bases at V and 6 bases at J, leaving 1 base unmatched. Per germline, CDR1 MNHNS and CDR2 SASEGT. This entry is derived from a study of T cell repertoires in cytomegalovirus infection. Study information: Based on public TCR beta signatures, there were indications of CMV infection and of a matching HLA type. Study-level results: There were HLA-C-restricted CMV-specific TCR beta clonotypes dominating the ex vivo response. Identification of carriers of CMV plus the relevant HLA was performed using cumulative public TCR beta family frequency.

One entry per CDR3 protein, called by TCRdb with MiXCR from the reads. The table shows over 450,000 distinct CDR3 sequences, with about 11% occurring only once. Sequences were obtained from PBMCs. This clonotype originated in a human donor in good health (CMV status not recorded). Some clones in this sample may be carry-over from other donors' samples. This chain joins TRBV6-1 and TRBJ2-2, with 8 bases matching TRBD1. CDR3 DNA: TGTGCCAGCAGTGCACAGGGGGCCGGGGAGCTGTTTTTT. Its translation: CASSAQGAGELFF.